Below, 14 T cell receptor beta chains from the same sample are listed, as sequenced in a study of blood T cells in healthy people across ages (dated by TCRdb to the mid-2010s). The method was 5' RACE. TCRdb lists the instrument as Illumina HiSeq 2500. A second PCR of roughly 6 to 11 cycles was performed with a sample-barcoded 5' primer and a J-beta primer mix. The public reads were run again by TCRdb, first through fastp at Q25 and then through MiXCR, and only productive beta chains were kept. Entries are consolidated by CDR3 protein sequence, retaining the most common genes and DNA. Present in this sample are roughly 1,100,000 distinct CDR3 sequences, approximately 25% of which were seen just once. In total, the top ten clones hold 0.75% of the sample. These data are also associated with another study on T cells of mothers and their children.

The sequenced sample consisted of blood. These receptors originate from a girl aged 2 to 9 in good health.

As for this clonotype: The junction does not match germline at one end; this may be a read error. The chain carries TRBV7-7 and TRBJ2-7; the match to TRBD2 covers 7 bases. The CDR3 runs 14 residues. The germline gives CDR1 SSHAT, CDR2 FNYEAQ (reference sequence). The CDR3 nucleotides read TGTGCTAGCAGCTTATCTTCTGGGGGGGGAGAGCAGTACTTC. Translation gives CASSLSSGGGEQYF.

This clonotype was seen more than once but under ten times. The chain employs TRBV28 and TRBJ2-5; the match to TRBD2 covers 7 bases. Per germline, CDR1 MDHEN and CDR2 SYDVKM. V dropped 3 bases and J dropped 5; count of bases not matched to a gene: 9. The length of the CDR3 is 15 residues. The CDR3 loop reads CASSFPSGTRETQYF. CDR3 nucleotides: TGTGCCAGCAGTTTTCCCAGCGGGACGAGGGAGACCCAGTACTTC.

The chain combines TRBV4-1 with TRBJ2-7; D might be TRBD2 (6 bases). The CDR3 covers 16 residues. Trimming pared 1 base from V and 4 bases from J, leaving 17 bases between. Per germline, CDR1 MGHRA and CDR2 YSYEKL. In nucleotides, the CDR3 is TGCGCCAGCAGCCAAGCGGGAGACCCTATCTTGTACGAGCAGTACTTC. This encodes CASSQAGDPILYEQYF.

V and J are TRBV7-9 and TRBJ2-2, with TRBD1 matching over 9 bases. CDR3 size: 17 residues. Germline V CDR1 and CDR2: SEHNR, FQNEAQ (reference sequence). The J segment lost 0 bases and the V segment lost 4 bases, leaving 6 bases of the junction unmatched. The CDR3 coding sequence is TGTGCCAGCAGCTACACAGGGGGCTATTCGAACACCGGGGAGCTGTTTTTT. Its protein product is CASSYTGGYSNTGELFF.

This clonotype was recorded a few times. The chain uses TRBV5-1 and TRBJ2-1, with D unclear. Germline CDR1 SGHRS, CDR2 YFSETQ. The CDR3 is 13 residues long. The V gene lost 0 bases and the J gene lost 9 bases, with 10 bases spanning the gap. Written as DNA, the CDR3 is TGCGCCAGCAGCTTGGAGAGTTGGGCTGAGCAGTTCTTC. Residues: CASSLESWAEQFF.

This clonotype appeared a few times. The rearrangement links TRBV4-1 to TRBJ2-7; 12 nucleotides align to TRBD2. J gave up 4 bases and V 2 bases, and 3 bases lay outside the gene matches. The CDR3 loop spans 15 amino acids. CDR1 and CDR2 (germline): MGHRA, YSYEKL. The CDR3 region has the DNA TGCGCCAGCAGCCAACTAGCGGGAGGGCCTTACGAGCAGTACTTC. Translated: CASSQLAGGPYEQYF.

The V gene is TRBV2, the J gene TRBJ2-5; D not resolved. The CDR3 contains 14 residues. CDR1 and CDR2 from the germline V gene are SNHLY and FYNNEI. V lost 2 bases, J lost 1 base, and 8 bases lay in between. The DNA for the CDR3 is TGTGCCAGCAGTGAAAACAGTATCCAAGAGACCCAGTACTTC. The encoded protein is CASSENSIQETQYF. Based on the CDR3 plus reference TRBV2 and TRBJ2-5, the full variable domain is EPEVTQTPSHQVTQMGQEVILRCVPISNHLYFYWYRQILGQKVEFLVSFYNNEISEKSEIFDDQFSVERPDGSNFTLKIRSTKLEDSAMYFCASSENSIQETQYFGPGTRLLVL.

As DNA, the CDR3 is TGTGCCAGTGCAGACCTCAGTAGGGGAGACGTGGATACGCAGTATTTT. Translation gives CASADLSRGDVDTQYF. The chain links TRBV19 to TRBJ2-3, with D tentatively TRBD1 or TRBD2 (5 bases each). CDR3 length: 16 amino acids. Germline loops: CDR1 LNHDA, CDR2 SQIVND (reference sequence). The V and J ends lost 8 bases and 6 bases respectively, with 24 bases between them.

This clonotype occurred a few times. V usage is TRBV11-2 and J usage is TRBJ2-5, with 10 nucleotides matching TRBD2. Matching the DNA end better, TRBJ2-1 makes the J call doubtful. CDR1 and CDR2 from the germline V gene are SGHAT and FQNNGV. The CDR3 loop spans 14 amino acids. CDR3 sequence (DNA): TGTGCCAGCAACCTAGCGGGAGTTTTCGAAGAGCAGTTCTTC. Translation: CASNLAGVFEEQFF.

This clonotype has more than one count but fewer than ten. The chain combines TRBV9 with TRBJ2-7; 8 nucleotides line up with TRBD2. The CDR3 is 13 amino acids. V was pared by 3 bases and J by 2 bases, with 1 base of the junction left unmatched. The germline V gene has CDR1 SGDLS and CDR2 YYNGEE. For the CDR3, the DNA is TGTGCCAGCAGCGGGGGACTAGCCTACGAGCAGTACTTC. This codes for CASSGGLAYEQYF. Based on the CDR3 plus reference TRBV9 and TRBJ2-7, the full variable domain is DSGVTQTPKHLITATGQRVTLRCSPRSGDLSVYWYQQSLDQGLQFLIQYYNGEERAKGNILERFSAQQFPDLHSELNLSSLELGDSALYFCASSGGLAYEQYFGPGTRLTVT.

This clonotype was detected many times. V is TRBV4-2 and J is TRBJ2-7, with TRBD2 as a possible D gene (7 bases). CDR3 size: 12 residues. Trimming left V 8 bases short and J 3 bases short, with 11 bases between. Looked up from germline, CDR1 is LGHNA and CDR2 is YNFKEQ. In DNA form, the CDR3 reads TGTGCCAGCCGGGGGGACAACTACGAGCAGTACTTC. Translating it yields CASRGDNYEQYF.

The chain carries TRBV6-2 or TRBV6-3 and TRBJ2-1, with D possibly TRBD2 on 7 matching bases. Germline V gives CDR1 MNHEY, CDR2 SVGEGT. The CDR3 extends over 15 amino acids. V was shortened by 3 bases and J by 7 bases, with 16 bases between the two germline ends. In DNA form, the CDR3 reads TGTGCCAGCAGTTATTTGGGGGGGGGCGGGAATGAGCAGTTCTTC. This encodes CASSYLGGGGNEQFF.

This clonotype was picked up one time. This chain connects TRBV3-1 to TRBJ2-6; the D is unclear. CDR3 length: 16 amino acids. Germline CDR1 and CDR2: LGHDT and YNNKEL (reference sequence). Between the trimmed V and J ends, which lost 4 bases and 2 bases, there was a span of 12 bases. CDR3: CASSLPTVPGANVLTF. CDR3 nucleotide sequence: TGTGCCAGCAGCCTTCCGACGGTCCCTGGGGCCAACGTCCTGACTTTC.

This clonotype has just a few counts. The CDR3 DNA sequence: TGTGCCAGCAGCTCTTCCCCGGACATTGGCTACACCTTC. Residues: CASSSSPDIGYTF. The chain has TRBV5-4 and TRBJ1-2, with D tentatively TRBD1 (5 bases). V lost 3 bases to trimming and J lost 7 bases, with 13 bases between them. Germline CDR1 reads SGHNT; CDR2 reads YYREEE (reference sequence). The CDR3 runs to 13 residues.